These T cell receptor beta chains were read from a single sample in a study of Ad26.COV2.S vaccination and SARS-CoV-2 variants. Clones were sequenced by immunoSEQ multiplex PCR, and TCRdb holds only the in-frame ones, with some missing. The table has approximately 400,000 clones, approximately 90% seen once. The material was peripheral blood, obtained after recovery from COVID-19. These receptor sequences come from a human donor who had recovered from COVID-19. Each CDR3 is given with its conserved first and last residue. A D gene is named only where the DNA matches it firmly. Clone size is stated in some rows and not others, as once, few, many or a class when expanded.

>TRBV6-5|TRBJ1-6|TRBD1|NA
CASTRQGGGNSPLHF
TGTGCCAGCACCAGACAGGGGGGGGGTAATTCACCCCTCCACTTT
>TRBV27|TRBJ1-5|NA|NA
CASSLGMPGRQPQHF
TGTGCCAGCAGTTTAGGGATGCCGGGTAGACAGCCCCAGCATTTT
>TRBV7-9|TRBJ1-2|NA|NA
CASSLASWTRGGYTF
TGTGCCAGCAGCTTAGCATCCTGGACTCGGGGAGGCTACACCTTC
>TRBV25-1|TRBJ2-1|NA|NA
CASSEYAGLHEQFF
TGTGCCAGCAGTGAATACGCCGGTCTTCATGAGCAGTTCTTC
>TRBV9|TRBJ2-5|NA|NA
CASSQGGGETQYF
TGTGCCAGCAGCCAAGGGGGAGGAGAGACCCAGTACTTC
>TRBV9|TRBJ2-7|TRBD1|once
CASSVTGGLDEQYF
TGTGCCAGCAGCGTGACAGGGGGTCTGGACGAGCAGTACTTC
>TRBV6-4|TRBJ1-1|NA|NA
CASSDGVSAFF
TGTGCCAGCAGTGACGGGGTAAGCGCTTTCTTT
>TRBV11-2|TRBJ2-7|TRBD2|NA
CASSLAGSGGTNYEQYF
TGTGCCAGCAGCTTAGCTGGGAGCGGGGGGACCAACTACGAGCAGTACTTC
>TRBV9|TRBJ2-7|TRBD1|NA
CASSRSVAVGLGTGSDEQYF
TGTGCCAGCAGTCGTAGTGTCGCTGTTGGGTTAGGGACAGGGTCGGACGAGCAGTACTTC
>TRBV6-1|TRBJ2-7|NA|NA
CASSEGQLSSYEQYF
TGTGCCAGCAGTGAAGGACAGCTCTCATCCTACGAGCAGTACTTC
>TRBV5-1|TRBJ1-1|TRBD1|NA
CASSLSRWDRGTNTEAFF
TGCGCCAGCAGCTTATCCCGTTGGGACAGGGGAACGAACACTGAAGCTTTCTTT
>TRBV18|TRBJ2-7|NA|NA
CASSPSGQNSLYF
TGTGCCAGCTCCCCCTCGGGGCAGAATTCATTATACTTC
>TRBV12-3/TRBV12-4|TRBJ2-7|NA|NA
CASTFSLAGEQYF
TGTGCCAGCACCTTTTCACTAGCCGGCGAGCAGTACTTC
>TRBV11-2|TRBJ2-7|NA|NA
CASRPTVYRSLVHEQYF
TGTGCCAGCAGACCTACGGTTTACAGGTCCTTGGTCCACGAGCAGTACTTC
>TRBV5-1|TRBJ1-3|NA|NA
CASSSAGASGNTIYF
TGCGCCAGCAGCTCTGCGGGGGCATCGGGAAACACCATATATTTT
>TRBV27|TRBJ2-7|NA|NA
CASSLRGDLTYEQYF
TGTGCCAGCAGTTTGAGGGGGGACCTGACCTACGAGCAGTACTTC